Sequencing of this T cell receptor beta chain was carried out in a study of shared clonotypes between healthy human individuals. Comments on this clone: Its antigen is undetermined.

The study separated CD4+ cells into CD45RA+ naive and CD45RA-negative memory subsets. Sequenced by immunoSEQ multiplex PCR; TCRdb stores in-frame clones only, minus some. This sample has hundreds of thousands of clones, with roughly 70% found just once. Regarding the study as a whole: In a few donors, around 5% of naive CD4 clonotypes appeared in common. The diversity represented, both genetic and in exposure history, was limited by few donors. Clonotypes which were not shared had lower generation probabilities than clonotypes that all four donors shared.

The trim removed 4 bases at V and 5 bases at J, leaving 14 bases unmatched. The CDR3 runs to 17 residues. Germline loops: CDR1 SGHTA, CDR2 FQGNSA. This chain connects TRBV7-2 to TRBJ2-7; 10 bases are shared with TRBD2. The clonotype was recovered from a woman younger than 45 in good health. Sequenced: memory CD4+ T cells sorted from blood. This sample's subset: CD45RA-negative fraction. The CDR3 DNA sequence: TGTGCCAGCAGCTCGAAGCTAGCGGGAGATTTCGCCCACGAGCAGTACTTC. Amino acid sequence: CASSSKLAGDFAHEQYF. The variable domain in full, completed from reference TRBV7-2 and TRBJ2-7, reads GAGVSQSPSNKVTEKGKDVELRCDPISGHTALYWYRQSLGQGLEFLIYFQGNSAPDKSGLPSDRFSAERTGGSVSTLTIQRTQQEDSAVYLCASSSKLAGDFAHEQYFGPGTRLTVT.